These 32 T cell receptor beta chains originate from one sample sequenced in a study of T cells after yellow fever vaccination. TCRdb redid the calling of the 5' RACE reads with MiXCR, one entry per CDR3 protein. The profile shows 450,000 to 600,000 distinct CDR3 sequences, roughly 14% of them singletons. The starting material was PBMCs, obtained on the day of the yellow fever booster vaccination. The source is a man aged 30 to 45 who received the YFV17D yellow fever vaccine.

This clonotype was counted a few times. V usage is TRBV6-2 or TRBV6-3 and J usage is TRBJ2-7; D is ambiguous. The V end was cut by 8 bases, the J end by 4 bases, with 18 bases between. The CDR3 is 14 residues long. The germline gives CDR1 MNHEY, CDR2 SVGEGT. The CDR3: CASGTGGLTYEQYF. The CDR3 DNA follows: TGTGCCAGCGGCACGGGCGGCTTAACGTACGAGCAGTACTTC.

At least ten counts were recorded for this clonotype. The chain recombines TRBV20-1 with TRBJ1-1; D remains ambiguous. Germline-derived CDR1 and CDR2 are DFQATT and SNEGSKA (reference sequence). This CDR3 region has 12 residues. Trimming left V 5 bases short and J 1 base short, with 8 bases between. CDR3 nucleotides: TGCAGTGCTCGTTACGGGAACACTGAAGCTTTCTTT. Amino acids: CSARYGNTEAFF.

This clonotype turned up a few times. The rearrangement joins TRBV14 to TRBJ1-5; D is undetermined. The length of the CDR3 is 12 residues. Germline V CDR1 and CDR2: SGHDN, FVKESK. V was pared by 3 bases and J by 10 bases, with 10 bases between. The CDR3 coding sequence is TGTGCCAGCAGCCAGCCCAGACACCCCCAGCATTTT. Amino acid sequence: CASSQPRHPQHF.

This clonotype was seen more than once but under ten times. This chain joins TRBV20-1 and TRBJ2-2, with D hard to call. Germline CDR1 is DFQATT and CDR2 is SNEGSKA (reference sequence). V was trimmed by 3 bases and J by 4 bases, leaving 9 bases between them. This CDR3 is 13 amino acids long. The CDR3 DNA reads TGCAGTGCTAGGGAGTCGGTCACCGGGGAGCTGTTTTTT. Its translation is CSARESVTGELFF.

The rearrangement links TRBV4-2 to TRBJ2-7; a weak D match, TRBD2 (7 bases). Germline V gene data show CDR1 as LGHNA and CDR2 as YNFKEQ. This CDR3 comprises 14 residues. The V end lost 8 bases, the J end lost 2 bases, and 16 bases lay between the germline ends. The CDR3 DNA reads TGTGCCAGCCGCGGAGCGGGACACACCTACGAGCAGTACTTC. Protein sequence: CASRGAGHTYEQYF.

This clonotype occurred a few times. J is TRBJ2-7 and V is TRBV6-1; 8 bases are a match to TRBD1. The CDR3 runs 15 residues. Germline V lookup: CDR1 MNHNS, CDR2 SASEGT. J lost 3 bases, V lost 6 bases, and 10 bases had no gene match. The CDR3 here is CASRSDGTGLYEQYF. In DNA, the CDR3 is TGTGCCAGCAGGTCTGACGGGACAGGACTCTACGAGCAGTACTTC.

In its sample, this clonotype was seen a few times. The chain couples TRBV12-3 or TRBV12-4 to TRBJ2-2, with 13 bases aligning to TRBD2. The trim removed 7 bases at V and 4 bases at J, leaving 15 bases unmatched. This CDR3 region has 19 residues. The CDR3 region has the DNA TGTGCCAGCACTTCAATTTGGACTAGCGGGAGTATGGCCACCGGGGAGCTGTTTTTT. It translates to CASTSIWTSGSMATGELFF.

The sample holds a few counts of this clonotype. CDR3 nucleotide sequence: TGTGCCAGCAGTGAAGGGTTTGGGACAGGGCCACCGCAAGAGACCCAGTACTTC. Translating gives CASSEGFGTGPPQETQYF. The rearrangement uses TRBV25-1 and TRBJ2-5; TRBD1 matches 9 bases. The trim removed 2 bases at V and 2 bases at J, leaving 12 bases unmatched. CDR3 size: 18 residues. CDR1 is MGHDK and CDR2 is SYGVNS in the germline V gene.

The V gene is TRBV28, the J gene TRBJ2-7; TRBD2 might be the D (6 bases). CDR3 length: 15 amino acids. Trimming removed 1 base at V and 2 bases at J, with 12 bases between. Germline V gene lookup returns CDR1 MDHEN and CDR2 SYDVKM. This chain's CDR3 is CASSLYVGGTYEQYF. Written as DNA, the CDR3 is TGTGCCAGCAGTTTATATGTGGGAGGAACCTACGAGCAGTACTTC.

V is TRBV9 and J is TRBJ2-5; TRBD1 matches 9 bases. The CDR3 spans 15 residues. CDR1 and CDR2 from the germline V gene are SGDLS and YYNGEE. J gave up 4 bases and V 0 bases, and 4 bases lay outside the gene matches. Here the CDR3 reads CASSVAVGQGETQYF. Here the CDR3 DNA reads TGTGCCAGCAGCGTAGCCGTGGGACAGGGAGAGACCCAGTACTTC.

CDR3 bases: TGTGCCAGCAGCTTTAGCGGGACTAGCGGGTATGAGCAGTTCTTC. This encodes CASSFSGTSGYEQFF. The chain links TRBV7-9 to TRBJ2-1, with TRBD2 matching 12 bases. CDR3 length: 15 amino acids. Germline loops: CDR1 SEHNR, CDR2 FQNEAQ (reference sequence). J lost 8 bases, V lost 3 bases, and 5 bases had no gene match.

This clonotype appeared a few times. This chain links TRBV9 with TRBJ2-7; D ambiguous. CDR1 is SGDLS, CDR2 YYNGEE, per germline. The CDR3 extends over 13 amino acids. Deletions cut 3 bases from V and 3 bases from J, with 10 bases between. The CDR3 nucleotides read TGTGCCAGCAGCGAGGACGGTTACTACGAGCAGTACTTC. Protein: CASSEDGYYEQYF.

The rearrangement uses TRBV12-3 or TRBV12-4 and TRBJ2-5, with 7 bases lining up with TRBD1. CDR3 length equals 14 residues. Germline trimming cut 6 bases from V and 4 bases from J; bases unmatched to any gene: 8. The CDR3 here is CASSENRGSETQYF. Written as DNA, the CDR3 is TGTGCCAGCAGCGAAAACAGGGGCTCAGAGACCCAGTACTTC.

This clonotype occurred a few times. V usage is TRBV4-3 and J usage is TRBJ1-4, with D uncertain. The CDR3 has 16 residues. The V gene's germline CDR1 is LGHNA and CDR2 YSLEER. Trimming took off 3 bases at V and 4 bases at J, with 15 bases between the two ends. The DNA of the CDR3 is TGCGCCAGCAGCCACCGTTTGGACGGGTTTAATGAAAAACTGTTTTTT. Protein sequence: CASSHRLDGFNEKLFF.

V usage is TRBV7-2 and J usage is TRBJ2-3, with D tentatively TRBD2 (6 bases). Germline lookup yields CDR1 SGHTA and CDR2 FQGNSA. The V end lost 6 bases, the J end lost 3 bases, and 13 bases lay between the germline ends. CDR3 length equals 14 residues. The DNA for the CDR3 is TGTGCCAGCAGTCAGCCCGGGGGAACAGATACGCAGTATTTT. It codes for CASSQPGGTDTQYF.

The chain employs TRBV7-2 and TRBJ2-5; no clear D gene. The CDR3 runs 15 residues. CDR1 SGHTA and CDR2 FQGNSA come from the germline V gene. V dropped 1 base and J dropped 7 bases, with 16 bases sitting between them. DNA of the CDR3: TGTGCCAGCAGCTTAGACCCGCCCCCCGTGGGGACCCAGTACTTC. Translation gives CASSLDPPPVGTQYF.

The chain uses TRBV29-1 and TRBJ2-1, with 9 nucleotides matching TRBD2. Losses at the gene ends were 0 bases for V and 4 bases for J; bases not matched to a gene: 7. The CDR3 has 16 residues. The germline V gene has CDR1 SQVTM and CDR2 ANQGSEA. CDR3 in amino acids: CSVEEQRLAAYNEQFF. As DNA, the CDR3 is TGCAGCGTTGAAGAACAGAGACTAGCGGCGTACAATGAGCAGTTCTTC.

V usage is TRBV12-3 or TRBV12-4 and J usage is TRBJ2-2; D unclear. Trimming removed 5 bases from V and 4 bases from J, with 11 bases in between. The CDR3 loop spans 14 amino acids. This CDR3 reads CASSPRRSTGELFF. In DNA, the CDR3 is TGTGCCAGCAGTCCCCGTCGGAGCACCGGGGAGCTGTTTTTT.

There are a few counts of this clonotype. V gene TRBV20-1 combines with J gene TRBJ1-2; no clear D. Germline-derived CDR1 and CDR2 are DFQATT and SNEGSKA (reference sequence). The V and J ends lost 1 base and 3 bases respectively, with 9 bases between them. There are 13 residues in the CDR3. CDR3 in amino acids: CSARVRTDYGYTF. The CDR3 nucleotides are TGCAGTGCTAGAGTGAGGACGGACTATGGCTACACCTTC.

The V gene is TRBV7-2, the J gene TRBJ2-3; D unclear. CDR3 length: 14 amino acids. The V end lost 3 bases, the J end lost 5 bases, and 12 bases lay between the germline ends. Germline values: CDR1 SGHTA, CDR2 FQGNSA. CDR3 amino acids: CASSLVRDLDTQYF. DNA for the CDR3: TGTGCCAGCAGCTTGGTTAGGGATCTAGATACGCAGTATTTT. The full variable domain, rest sourced from reference TRBV7-2 and TRBJ2-3, is GAGVSQSPSNKVTEKGKDVELRCDPISGHTALYWYRQSLGQGLEFLIYFQGNSAPDKSGLPSDRFSAERTGGSVSTLTIQRTQQEDSAVYLCASSLVRDLDTQYFGPGTRLTVL.

This clonotype showed up many times. This chain uses TRBV12-3 or TRBV12-4 with TRBJ2-7, with no clear D. The V gene lost 3 bases and the J gene lost 5 bases, with 5 bases spanning the gap. The CDR3 contains 11 residues. This chain's CDR3 is CASSFRNEQYF. CDR3 in DNA: TGTGCCAGCAGTTTTAGGAACGAGCAGTACTTC.

There are a few counts of this clonotype. The chain carries TRBV21-1 and TRBJ2-5. TRBV21-1 is a documented pseudogene. This CDR3 is 14 amino acids long. The CDR3 sequence: CASTGPEVLETQYF. CDR3 bases: TGTGCCAGCACCGGACCCGAGGTTTTAGAGACCCAGTACTTC.

A single count supports this clonotype. The chain joins TRBV2 to TRBJ2-1, with D tentatively TRBD2 (6 bases). CDR1 and CDR2 (germline): SNHLY, FYNNEI. This CDR3 is 16 amino acids long. V dropped 3 bases and J dropped 4 bases, with 16 bases sitting between them. The CDR3 sequence: CASSDLGSGPYNEQFF. The CDR3, as DNA: TGTGCCAGCAGTGATCTAGGTAGCGGCCCATACAATGAGCAGTTCTTC.

This clonotype has a handful of counts. The chain couples TRBV29-1 to TRBJ2-2; D is uncertain. The length of the CDR3 is 14 residues. CDR1 is SQVTM, CDR2 ANQGSEA, per germline. V was trimmed by 7 bases and J by 4 bases, leaving 16 bases between them. The CDR3 nucleotides are TGCAGCGCTAAGGTACCGGAATCCACCGGGGAGCTGTTTTTT. Translation: CSAKVPESTGELFF.

The V and J genes are TRBV12-3 or TRBV12-4 and TRBJ1-1; perhaps TRBD1 as D (5 bases). V was cut by 5 bases and J by 4 bases, with 17 bases left in between. This CDR3 comprises 15 residues. The CDR3 is CASSATGTIATEAFF. The DNA of the CDR3 is TGTGCCAGCAGTGCCACCGGGACCATCGCCACTGAAGCTTTCTTT.

This clonotype was seen more than once but under ten times. This chain links TRBV18 with TRBJ2-5; D might be TRBD1 (5 bases). Germline V gives CDR1 KGHSH, CDR2 LQKENI. This CDR3 region has 13 residues. Trimming took 4 bases from V and 6 from J, leaving 12 bases between them. CDR3 region: CASSRQGGKTQYF. CDR3 DNA sequence: TGTGCCAGCTCACGCCAGGGTGGGAAGACCCAGTACTTC.

The sample holds a few counts of this clonotype. This sequence joins TRBV20-1 and TRBJ1-3, with TRBD1 as a possible D gene (5 bases). This CDR3 spans 14 amino acids. V lost 2 bases to trimming and J lost 2 bases, with 10 bases between them. Looked up from germline, CDR1 is DFQATT and CDR2 is SNEGSKA (reference sequence). This chain's CDR3 is CSARIVGAGNTIYF. The CDR3 coding sequence is TGCAGTGCTAGAATCGTGGGGGCTGGAAACACCATATATTTT.

The chain is built from TRBV10-1 and TRBJ2-1, with D possibly TRBD1 on 5 matching bases. Trimming removed 0 bases from V and 0 bases from J, with 18 bases in between. The CDR3 contains 19 residues. Germline-derived CDR1 and CDR2 are WNHNN and SYGVQD (reference sequence). The CDR3: CASSESGRKGASSYNEQFF. The CDR3 coding sequence is TGCGCCAGCAGTGAGTCGGGCCGAAAAGGGGCCAGCTCCTACAATGAGCAGTTCTTC.

The genes are TRBV12-3 or TRBV12-4 and TRBJ1-2, with 8 nucleotides matching TRBD1. The CDR3 runs to 14 residues. Losses at the gene ends were 5 bases for V and 3 bases for J; bases not matched to a gene: 5. CDR3 sequence (DNA): TGTGCCAGCAGTCCCGACAGGGGCTACTATGGCTACACCTTC. Its translation: CASSPDRGYYGYTF.

This clonotype has more than one count but fewer than ten. One end of the junction does not line up with germline, which may come from a read error. This chain links TRBV20-1 with TRBJ2-3; TRBD2 matches at 8 bases. CDR1 is DFQATT and CDR2 is SNEGSKA in the germline V gene (reference sequence). There are 12 residues in the CDR3. The CDR3: CGLAQTGDTQYF. The CDR3 nucleotides read TGTGGACTAGCCCAAACGGGAGATACGCAGTATTTT.

This clonotype was found many times. This chain joins TRBV3-1 and TRBJ2-2; weak D call: TRBD2 (5 bases). The CDR3 is made up of 14 amino acids. With 4 bases removed from V and 6 bases from J, the gap between germline ends came to 12 bases. The germline V gene has CDR1 LGHDT and CDR2 YNNKEL (reference sequence). The chain's CDR3 is CASSRELSPGELFF. The CDR3 DNA sequence: TGTGCCAGCAGCCGGGAGCTCTCCCCCGGGGAGCTGTTTTTT.

This clonotype was seen a few times. This chain uses TRBV10-3 with TRBJ2-5; TRBD1 matches at 7 bases. Trimming cost V 6 bases and J 2 bases; bases outside gene matches: 3. CDR1 ENHRY and CDR2 SYGVKD come from the germline V gene. CDR3 length equals 13 residues. In DNA form, the CDR3 reads TGTGCCATCAGCCAGGGACAGCAAGAGACCCAGTACTTC. This encodes CAISQGQQETQYF.